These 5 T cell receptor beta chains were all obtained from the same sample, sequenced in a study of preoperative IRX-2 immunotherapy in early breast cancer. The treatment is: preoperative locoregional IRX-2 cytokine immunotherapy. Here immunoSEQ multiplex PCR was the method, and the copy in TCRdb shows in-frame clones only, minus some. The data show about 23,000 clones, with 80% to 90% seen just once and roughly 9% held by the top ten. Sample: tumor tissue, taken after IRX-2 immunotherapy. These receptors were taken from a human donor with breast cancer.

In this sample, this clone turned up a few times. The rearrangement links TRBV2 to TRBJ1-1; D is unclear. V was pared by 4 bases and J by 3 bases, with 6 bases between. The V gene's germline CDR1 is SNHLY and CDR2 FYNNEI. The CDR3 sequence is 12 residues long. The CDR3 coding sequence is TGTGCCAGCAGTGTAGGGTACACTGAAGCTTTCTTT. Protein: CASSVGYTEAFF.

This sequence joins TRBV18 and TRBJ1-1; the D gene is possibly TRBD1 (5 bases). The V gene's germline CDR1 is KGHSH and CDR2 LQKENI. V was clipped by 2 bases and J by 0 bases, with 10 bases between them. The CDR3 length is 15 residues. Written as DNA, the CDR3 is TGTGCCAGCTCACCAGAGCTACAGGTGAACACTGAAGCTTTCTTT. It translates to CASSPELQVNTEAFF.

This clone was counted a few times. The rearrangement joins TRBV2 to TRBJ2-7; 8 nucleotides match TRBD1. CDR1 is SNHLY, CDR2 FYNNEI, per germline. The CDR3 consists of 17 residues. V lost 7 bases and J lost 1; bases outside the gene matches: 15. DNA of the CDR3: TGTGCCAGCAAACTACGGACAGGGACTGAGAAATCCTACGAGCAGTACTTC. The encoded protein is CASKLRTGTEKSYEQYF.

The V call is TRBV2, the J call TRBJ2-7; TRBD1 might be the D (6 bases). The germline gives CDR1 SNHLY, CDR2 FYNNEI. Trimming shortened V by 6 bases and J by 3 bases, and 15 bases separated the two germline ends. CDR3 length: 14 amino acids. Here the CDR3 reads CASSAQGQGYEQYF. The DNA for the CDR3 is TGTGCCAGCAGCGCACAGGGTCAGGGCTACGAGCAGTACTTC.

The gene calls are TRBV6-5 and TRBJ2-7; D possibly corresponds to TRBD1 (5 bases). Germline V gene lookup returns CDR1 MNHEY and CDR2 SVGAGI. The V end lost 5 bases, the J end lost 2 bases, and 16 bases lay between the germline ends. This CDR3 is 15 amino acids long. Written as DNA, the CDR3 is TGTGCCAGCAGTCAACGGAGCTTAGGGGCCTACGAGCAGTACTTC. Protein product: CASSQRSLGAYEQYF.